This record looks at one TCR beta chain sequence and its context. Its antigen is currently unknown. This specimen belongs to a study of T cell responses to AZD1222 COVID-19 vaccine. Turning to the study itself: Analysis merged second doses at about 4 or about 12 weeks.

The table came from immunoSEQ multiplex PCR; TCRdb's copy has only in-frame clones and leaves some out. The sample has about 120,000 clones, 85% to 90% seen once. Overall study results and limits: Rises in breadth and depth of Spike-specific TCRs came after two AZD1222 doses.

The sample consisted of peripheral blood, taken on day 0 of AZD1222 vaccination. The TCR sequence derives from an adult in good health.

Written as DNA, the CDR3 is TGTGCCAGCAGCTTAACAGGGGGCTATAATTCACCCCTCCACTTT. Protein: CASSLTGGYNSPLHF. V usage is TRBV7-9 and J usage is TRBJ1-6; 8 nucleotides line up with TRBD1. The ends lost 2 bases at V and 3 bases at J; junction bases unmatched: 0. This CDR3 is built from 15 residues. Germline CDR1 SEHNR, CDR2 FQNEAQ (reference sequence).